The 19 T cell receptor beta chains listed next were all sequenced from one sample in a study of blood T cell repertoires in COVID-19. Repertoires were generated with immunoSEQ multiplex PCR, while TCRdb's copy carries only in-frame clones and drops some. The table lists nearly 200,000 clones, approximately 87% of them singletons. Sequencing was carried out using peripheral blood. The receptor source for this set is a woman in her seventies with acute or convalescent COVID-19.

The chain carries TRBV7-9 and TRBJ2-6, with a tentative D call TRBD2 (5 bases). The germline V gene has CDR1 SEHNR and CDR2 FQNEAQ (reference sequence). The CDR3 covers 14 residues. The germline V and J ends were trimmed by 5 bases and 1 base, with 6 bases remaining between them. The CDR3, as DNA: TGTGCCAGCAGCCGGGGTTCTGGGGCCAACGTCCTGACTTTC. Its translation is CASSRGSGANVLTF. Full variable domain (missing parts from reference TRBV7-9 and TRBJ2-6): DTGVSQNPRHKITKRGQNVTFRCDPISEHNRLYWYRQTLGQGPEFLTYFQNEAQLEKSRLLSDRFSAERPKGSFSTLEIQRTEQGDSAMYLCASSRGSGANVLTFGAGSRLTVL.

This clone is a singleton in its sample. The chain carries TRBV12-5 and TRBJ1-5; D may be TRBD1 (6 bases). CDR3 size: 13 residues. The germline CDR1 and CDR2 sequences are LGHNT and FRNRAP. V lost 7 bases and J 4 bases, leaving 11 bases between the germline ends. The chain's CDR3 is CASDLQGNQPQHF. CDR3 bases: TGTGCTAGTGACCTCCAGGGGAATCAGCCCCAGCATTTT.

The chain couples TRBV5-1 to TRBJ2-1; D is ambiguous. This CDR3 comprises 12 residues. V shed 2 bases and J shed 2 bases, with 2 bases lying between them. Per germline, CDR1 SGHRS and CDR2 YFSETQ. The CDR3 bases are TGCGCCAGCAGCTTCACCTACAATGAGCAGTTCTTC. Protein product: CASSFTYNEQFF.

This chain uses TRBV7-9 with TRBJ1-4; 7 positions match TRBD1. Trimming removed 4 bases from V and 7 bases from J; junction bases left unmatched: 12. The V gene's germline CDR1 is SEHNR and CDR2 FQNEAQ (reference sequence). The CDR3 contains 16 residues. The CDR3, as DNA: TGTGCCAGCAGCTCGCGTGGCGAGGGGGCTCGTGAAAAACTGTTTTTT. Translating it yields CASSSRGEGAREKLFF.

This clone was observed a few times. The chain combines TRBV7-8 with TRBJ1-3; tentative D call: TRBD1 (6 bases). The CDR3 has 13 amino acids. CDR1 is SGHVS and CDR2 is FQNEAQ in the germline V gene. V dropped 5 bases and J dropped 4 bases, with 9 bases sitting between them. In DNA form, the CDR3 reads TGTGCCAGCAGCCTTAGGGGGGGAAACACCATATATTTT. The encoded protein is CASSLRGGNTIYF.

The gene calls are TRBV29-1 and TRBJ1-2, with 9 bases that match TRBD1. The V gene end was trimmed by 4 bases and the J gene end by 3 bases; junction bases not matched to a gene: 6. The CDR3 has 14 residues. In germline, CDR1 is SQVTM, CDR2 ANQGSEA. The CDR3 protein is CSVGDRAVHYGYTF. In DNA form, the CDR3 reads TGCAGCGTTGGGGACAGGGCAGTTCACTATGGCTACACCTTC.

This chain links TRBV20-1 with TRBJ1-5; no clear D. The germline CDR1 and CDR2 sequences are DFQATT and SNEGSKA (reference sequence). There are 11 residues in the CDR3. V gave up 6 bases and J gave up 6 bases, with 9 bases separating them. The chain's CDR3 is CSAGSSQPQHF. The CDR3 nucleotides read TGCAGTGCCGGTTCGAGTCAGCCCCAGCATTTT.

V usage is TRBV27 and J usage is TRBJ1-5, with D uncertain. The CDR3 is 17 amino acids. Trimming shortened V by 2 bases and J by 2 bases, and 16 bases separated the two germline ends. CDR1 is MNHEY, CDR2 SMNVEV, per germline (reference sequence). CDR3 sequence reads: CASSLHGGRVGNQPQHF. DNA for the CDR3: TGTGCCAGCAGTTTACACGGCGGGAGAGTAGGCAATCAGCCCCAGCATTTT.

The chain couples TRBV6-5 to TRBJ2-7; 12 bases map to TRBD1. V lost 2 bases to trimming and J lost 2 bases; unmatched junction nucleotides: 4. Looked up from germline, CDR1 is MNHEY and CDR2 is SVGAGI. The CDR3 is made up of 16 amino acids. The CDR3 spells CASSYPGTGGTYEQYF. For the CDR3, the DNA is TGTGCCAGCAGTTACCCCGGGACAGGGGGCACCTACGAGCAGTACTTC.

This clone appeared once. This chain joins TRBV13 and TRBJ2-3; D is perhaps TRBD1 (8 bases). The germline V gene encodes CDR1 PRHDT and CDR2 FYEKMQ (reference sequence). The ends were cut back, 5 bases at V and 6 bases at J, with 18 bases in the middle. CDR3 length: 15 amino acids. The CDR3, as DNA: TGTGCCAGCAGCCCACGGACAGGGAGGGCGGATACGCAGTATTTT. It encodes CASSPRTGRADTQYF.

CDR3 region: CASSSIAGVYNEQFF. Here the CDR3 DNA reads TGTGCCAGCAGCTCTATAGCGGGAGTCTACAATGAGCAGTTCTTC. The chain employs TRBV2 and TRBJ2-1, with TRBD2 identical over 9 bases. Germline assignment: CDR1 SNHLY and CDR2 FYNNEI. V shed 6 bases, J shed 3 bases, and the junction held 6 bases outside the gene matches. CDR3 length: 15 residues.

CDR3 coding DNA: TGCGCCAGCAGCTTGGAGTTGACTAGCGGGAGTAACGAGCAGTACTTC. Its translation: CASSLELTSGSNEQYF. The rearrangement joins TRBV5-1 to TRBJ2-7; 12 positions agree with TRBD2. Trimming cost V 0 bases and J 5 bases; bases outside gene matches: 6. Germline values: CDR1 SGHRS, CDR2 YFSETQ. The CDR3 length is 16 residues.

This chain connects TRBV28 to TRBJ1-3, with TRBD1 identical over 7 bases. In germline, CDR1 is MDHEN, CDR2 SYDVKM. The CDR3 totals 15 residues. The ends lost 9 bases at V and 0 bases at J; junction bases unmatched: 8. The CDR3 nucleotides read TGTGCCAGTCGCTACAGGGGAGGCTCTGGAAACACCATATATTTT. It yields the protein CASRYRGGSGNTIYF.

Note on this clone: The junction departs from the called germline gene at one end, perhaps through a read error. The chain links TRBV6-2 or TRBV6-3 to TRBJ2-7; 16 bases align to TRBD2. Germline V CDR1 and CDR2: MNHEY, SVGEGT. This CDR3 spans 13 amino acids. The CDR3 region is CASSGTSGRAWDF. The CDR3 coding sequence is TGTGCCAGCAGCGGGACTAGCGGGAGGGCCTGGGACTTC.

The chain has TRBV5-4 and TRBJ2-1, with D possibly TRBD1 on 6 matching bases. Germline V gives CDR1 SGHNT, CDR2 YYREEE (reference sequence). V was pared by 4 bases and J by 6 bases, with 14 bases between. CDR3 size: 14 residues. DNA for the CDR3: TGTGCCAGCAGCCGGAGGACAGTTTCCAATGAGCAGTTCTTC. Its translation is CASSRRTVSNEQFF.

The gene calls are TRBV6-5 and TRBJ1-6, with TRBD1 identical over 8 bases. V trimming: 6 bases; J trimming: 9 bases; junction bases outside the gene matches: 10. Germline CDR1 reads MNHEY; CDR2 reads SVGAGI. The CDR3 spans 15 residues. Here the CDR3 reads CASRSDRAGASPLHF. As DNA, the CDR3 is TGTGCCAGCAGATCGGACAGGGCCGGCGCTTCACCCCTCCACTTT.

V and J are TRBV27 and TRBJ2-7; the match to TRBD2 covers 14 bases. J was trimmed by 4 bases and V by 10 bases; bases with no gene match: 3. This CDR3 region has 13 residues. The V gene's germline CDR1 is MNHEY and CDR2 SMNVEV (reference sequence). The DNA of the CDR3 is TGTGCCACCGGGACTAGCGGGAGTTACGAGCAGTACTTC. Protein sequence: CATGTSGSYEQYF.

This clone appeared once. The chain employs TRBV3-1 (or the pseudogene TRBV3-2) and TRBJ1-4; possible D gene TRBD1, 6 bases. In germline, CDR1 is LGHDT, CDR2 YNNKEL (reference sequence). The CDR3 runs 14 residues. Trimming took off 4 bases at V and 7 bases at J, with 13 bases between the two ends. In DNA, the CDR3 is TGTGCCAGCAGCCCTTTCAGGGGTTCTGAAAAACTGTTTTTT. Translated: CASSPFRGSEKLFF.

The rearrangement links TRBV27 to TRBJ1-1; 8 bases line up with TRBD1. J was trimmed by 5 bases and V by 3 bases; bases with no gene match: 8. CDR1 is MNHEY, CDR2 SMNVEV, per germline (reference sequence). The CDR3 covers 15 residues. For the CDR3, the DNA is TGTGCCAGCAGTTTGGGTCGGACAGGGCAGACTGAAGCTTTCTTT. Translation: CASSLGRTGQTEAFF.